These 2 T cell receptor beta chains originate from one sample sequenced in a study of shared T cell receptors in the human thymus. The protocol was immunoSEQ multiplex PCR, while the TCRdb copy is restricted to in-frame clones and leaves out a portion. The profile shows hundreds of thousands of clones, approximately 80% of them singletons. These data also featured in a second study, about human thymus T cells.

What was sequenced was thymocytes. These receptors all come from a boy under two years old with a congenital heart defect.

In its sample, this clone was seen once. V is TRBV7-9 and J is TRBJ1-2; 7 positions agree with TRBD1. The CDR3 contains 13 residues. Germline V gives CDR1 SEHNR, CDR2 FQNEAQ (reference sequence). Trimming took 5 bases from V and 8 from J; bases not matched to a gene: 8. The CDR3 is CASSRTGELGYTF. In nucleotides, the CDR3 is TGTGCCAGCAGCCGAACAGGGGAGCTAGGCTACACCTTC.

The chain is built from TRBV28 and TRBJ2-7; TRBD1 aligns across 9 bases. The CDR3 covers 16 residues. Trimming at V came to 4 bases and at J to 5 bases, leaving 12 bases not matched to a gene. Germline V gene sequence: CDR1 MDHEN, CDR2 SYDVKM. The CDR3 DNA follows: TGTGCCAGCAGTTCCTACGTGGACAGGGGAATCCACGAGCAGTACTTC. Translated: CASSSYVDRGIHEQYF.